This T cell receptor (beta chain) was observed in a study of T-cell reconstitution after alpha-beta-depleted transplantation in children. This clonotype occurred many times. Germline CDR1 is DFQATT and CDR2 is SNEGSKA (reference sequence). The V segment lost 5 bases and the J segment 8 bases; nucleotides outside the gene matches: 8. This CDR3 is built from 13 residues. This sample's TCRbeta library carried unique molecular identifier barcodes. TCRdb processed the PCR reads anew with MiXCR; each CDR3 protein has one entry. The top ten hold 3.8% of the sample, which has some 400,000 distinct CDR3 sequences, about a fifth seen once.

This TCR came from a human donor who donated a stem cell graft to a child with acute myeloid leukemia. The material was PBMCs from the stem cell graft donor, obtained from the stem cell graft. V and J are TRBV20-1 and TRBJ2-1; 8 nucleotides align to TRBD2. The chain's CDR3 is CSAPGLGVDEQFF. CDR3 coding DNA: TGCAGTGCTCCGGGACTAGGGGTCGATGAGCAGTTCTTC.